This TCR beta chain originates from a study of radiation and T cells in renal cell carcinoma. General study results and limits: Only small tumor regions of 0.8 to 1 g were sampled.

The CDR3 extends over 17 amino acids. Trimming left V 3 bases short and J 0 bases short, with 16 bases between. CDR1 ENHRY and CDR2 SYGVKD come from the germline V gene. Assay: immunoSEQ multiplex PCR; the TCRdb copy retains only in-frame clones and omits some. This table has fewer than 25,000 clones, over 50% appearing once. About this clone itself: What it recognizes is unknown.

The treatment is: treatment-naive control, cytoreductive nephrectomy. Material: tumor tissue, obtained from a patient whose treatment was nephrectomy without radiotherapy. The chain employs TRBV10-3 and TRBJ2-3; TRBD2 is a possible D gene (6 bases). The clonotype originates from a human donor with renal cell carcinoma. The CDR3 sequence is CAISDHPDYRSTDTQYF. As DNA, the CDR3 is TGTGCCATCAGTGATCACCCGGACTATCGTAGCACAGATACGCAGTATTTT.